One sample yielded the 9 T cell receptor beta chains listed below, sequenced in a study of blood T cell repertoires in COVID-19 (dated by TCRdb to the early 2020s). Receptors were amplified or captured by the immunoSEQ multiplex PCR assay. Sourced from immuneACCESS, this table was stored by TCRdb with only in-frame sequences that have V and J called. A share of the clones is absent; for the studies checked, an unresolved V gene accounts for under half, and the remainder has no known explanation. The sample yields 150,000 to 200,000 clones; around 84% were counted once. Together, the top ten hold less than 20% of the sample. Sequencing was carried out using peripheral blood. These receptors all stem from an elderly woman with acute or convalescent COVID-19.

The chain employs TRBV10-3 and TRBJ2-2, with 7 bases lining up with TRBD1. CDR3 length equals 17 residues. V shed 3 bases, J shed 6 bases, and the junction held 13 bases outside the gene matches. In germline, CDR1 is ENHRY, CDR2 SYGVKD. The CDR3 is CAISETGIGGAAGELFF. DNA for the CDR3: TGTGCCATCAGTGAAACGGGTATAGGGGGCGCAGCCGGGGAGCTGTTTTTT.

This clone was found once. The chain employs TRBV5-6 and TRBJ1-2; 9 bases are shared with TRBD1. The CDR3 totals 14 residues. Germline V gene data show CDR1 as SGHDT and CDR2 as YYEEEE. Unmatched junction bases numbered 5, after V lost 4 bases and J lost 4 bases. In DNA, the CDR3 is TGTGCCAGCAGCAGGGGACAGGGCGGCTATGGCTACACCTTC. Protein product: CASSRGQGGYGYTF.

This clone was counted only a few times. The chain recombines TRBV6-5 with TRBJ2-6; 7 nucleotides line up with TRBD1. Germline CDR1 is MNHEY and CDR2 is SVGAGI. V lost 0 bases, J lost 2 bases, and 1 base stayed unmatched. The length of the CDR3 is 16 residues. For the CDR3, the DNA is TGTGCCAGCAGTTACTCTACAGGGGCTGGGGCCAACGTCCTGACTTTC. It specifies CASSYSTGAGANVLTF.

V gene TRBV7-9 combines with J gene TRBJ1-2; 8 bases line up with TRBD1. CDR3 length: 14 residues. The ends lost 5 bases at V and 4 bases at J; junction bases unmatched: 6. The germline V gene encodes CDR1 SEHNR and CDR2 FQNEAQ (reference sequence). CDR3 residues: CASSPRGQAYGYTF. The CDR3 DNA sequence: TGTGCCAGCAGCCCCAGGGGACAGGCCTATGGCTACACCTTC.

The rearrangement joins TRBV7-2 to TRBJ2-7, with D possibly being TRBD1 (5 bases). The V end was cut by 11 bases, the J end by 9 bases, with 23 bases between. CDR1 SGHTA and CDR2 FQGNSA come from the germline V gene. The CDR3 covers 13 residues. CDR3 amino acids: CAVKQGPSSGQYF. The DNA of the CDR3 is TGTGCCGTCAAGCAGGGCCCCTCCTCGGGGCAGTACTTC.

V usage is TRBV24-1 and J usage is TRBJ2-3; 10 bases agree with TRBD2. CDR3 length: 17 residues. The V gene's germline CDR1 is KGHDR and CDR2 SFDVKD. With 3 bases clipped from V and 2 bases from J, the junction kept 7 bases outside the gene matches. In DNA, the CDR3 is TGTGCCACCAGTGATCCGCTAGCGGGGGTCTACACAGATACGCAGTATTTT. Its translation is CATSDPLAGVYTDTQYF.

The chain links TRBV4-1 to TRBJ1-1; D possibly corresponds to TRBD1 (6 bases). V lost 1 base and J lost 5, with 17 bases in between. Germline lookup yields CDR1 MGHRA and CDR2 YSYEKL. The CDR3 sequence is 16 residues long. CDR3 loop: CASSQGEQGRRTEAFF. The CDR3 DNA is TGCGCCAGCAGCCAAGGTGAACAGGGCCGACGAACTGAAGCTTTCTTT.

This chain links TRBV9 with TRBJ1-2; 9 bases are a match to TRBD1. Unmatched junction bases numbered 3, after V lost 4 bases and J lost 5 bases. Looked up from germline, CDR1 is SGDLS and CDR2 is YYNGEE. The CDR3 contains 13 residues. CDR3 nucleotides: TGTGCCAGCAGCACCGGACAGGGGTATGGCTACACCTTC. Translating gives CASSTGQGYGYTF.

V usage is TRBV20-1 and J usage is TRBJ2-3; D remains ambiguous. Germline values: CDR1 DFQATT, CDR2 SNEGSKA (reference sequence). The CDR3 consists of 14 residues. Trimming left V 3 bases short and J 1 base short, with 11 bases between. Here the CDR3 reads CSASPLGGTDTQYF. CDR3 DNA sequence: TGCAGTGCTAGTCCCCTAGGTGGCACAGATACGCAGTATTTT.